This paragraph reports one TCR beta chain. Its antigen is unknown. No fewer than 5.5 micrograms of total RNA were isolated from every sample. Next came a second PCR, run for about 6 to 11 cycles, which used a sample-barcoded 5' primer along with a J-beta primer mix. One entry per CDR3 protein, called by TCRdb with MiXCR from the 5' RACE reads. The repertoire holds more than 650,000 distinct CDR3 sequences, with about 26% as singletons. The CDR3 is made up of 13 amino acids. V gave up 8 bases and J gave up 8 bases; unmatched junction bases: 11. Germline CDR1 is SNHLY and CDR2 is FYNNEI. This entry is derived from a study of blood T cells in healthy people across ages. Whole-study results and caveats: Naive T cell percentage and TCR beta diversity correlated strongly.

This sample also appeared in a second study, on T cells of mothers and their children.

This sequence joins TRBV2 and TRBJ1-2; 7 nucleotides agree with TRBD1. The material sequenced was blood. The clonotype was recovered from a boy between 10 and 17 years old in good health. The CDR3 here is CASPGTENRGYTF. DNA for the CDR3: TGTGCCAGCCCCGGGACAGAAAACCGGGGCTACACCTTC.